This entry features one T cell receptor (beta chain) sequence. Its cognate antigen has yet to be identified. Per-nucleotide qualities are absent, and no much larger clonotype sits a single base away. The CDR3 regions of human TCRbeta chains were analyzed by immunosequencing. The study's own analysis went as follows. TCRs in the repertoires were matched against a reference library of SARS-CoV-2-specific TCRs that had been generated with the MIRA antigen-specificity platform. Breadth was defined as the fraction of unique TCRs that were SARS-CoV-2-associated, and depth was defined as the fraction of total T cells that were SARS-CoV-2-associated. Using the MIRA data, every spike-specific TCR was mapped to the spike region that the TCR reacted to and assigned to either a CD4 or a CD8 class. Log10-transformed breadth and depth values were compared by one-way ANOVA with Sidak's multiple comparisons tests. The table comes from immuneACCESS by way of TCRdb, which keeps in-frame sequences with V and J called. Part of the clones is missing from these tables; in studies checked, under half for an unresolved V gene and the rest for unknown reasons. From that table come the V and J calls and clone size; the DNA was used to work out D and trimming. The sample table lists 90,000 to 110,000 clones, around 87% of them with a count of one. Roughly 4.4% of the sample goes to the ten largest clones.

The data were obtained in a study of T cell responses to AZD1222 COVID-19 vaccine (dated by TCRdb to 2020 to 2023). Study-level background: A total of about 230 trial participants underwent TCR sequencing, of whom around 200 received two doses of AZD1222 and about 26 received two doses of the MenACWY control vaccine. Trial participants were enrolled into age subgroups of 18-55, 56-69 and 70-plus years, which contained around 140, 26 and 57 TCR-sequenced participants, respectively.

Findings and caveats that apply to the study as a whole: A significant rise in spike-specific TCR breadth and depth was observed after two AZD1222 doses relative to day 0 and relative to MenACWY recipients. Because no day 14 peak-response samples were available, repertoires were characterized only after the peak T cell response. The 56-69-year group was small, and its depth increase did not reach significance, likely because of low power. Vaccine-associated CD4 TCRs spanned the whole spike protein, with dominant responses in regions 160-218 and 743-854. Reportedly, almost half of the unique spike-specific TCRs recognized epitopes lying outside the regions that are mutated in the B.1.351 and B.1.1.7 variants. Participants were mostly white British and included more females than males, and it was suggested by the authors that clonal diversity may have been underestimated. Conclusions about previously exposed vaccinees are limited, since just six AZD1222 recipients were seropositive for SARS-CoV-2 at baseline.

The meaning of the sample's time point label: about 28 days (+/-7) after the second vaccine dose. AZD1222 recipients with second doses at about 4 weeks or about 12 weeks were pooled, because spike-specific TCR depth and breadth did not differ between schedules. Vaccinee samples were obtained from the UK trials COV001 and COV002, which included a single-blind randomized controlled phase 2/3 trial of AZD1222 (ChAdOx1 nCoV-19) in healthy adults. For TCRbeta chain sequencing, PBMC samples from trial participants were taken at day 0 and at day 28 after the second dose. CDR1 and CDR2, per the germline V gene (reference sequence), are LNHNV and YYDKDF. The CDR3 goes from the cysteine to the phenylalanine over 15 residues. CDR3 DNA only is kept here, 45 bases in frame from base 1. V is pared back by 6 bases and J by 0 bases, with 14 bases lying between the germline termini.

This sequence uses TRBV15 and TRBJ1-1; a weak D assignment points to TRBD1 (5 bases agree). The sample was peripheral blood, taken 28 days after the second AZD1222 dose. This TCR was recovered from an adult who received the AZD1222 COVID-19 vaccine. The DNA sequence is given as TGTGCCACCAGAGCTACCTCACAGGTGAACACTGAAGCTTTCTTT. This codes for CATRATSQVNTEAFF.